The 27 T cell receptor beta chains listed next were all sequenced from one sample in a study of T cell responses to AZD1222 COVID-19 vaccine. Sequencing was performed with immunoSEQ multiplex PCR; in TCRdb, only in-frame clones are kept and a portion is missing. The sample holds about 140,000 clones, about 90% seen once. Source: peripheral blood, taken 28 days after the second AZD1222 dose. These receptors originate from an adult who received the AZD1222 COVID-19 vaccine.

This clone has just a few counts. V gene TRBV27 combines with J gene TRBJ1-6; D gene unclear. In germline, CDR1 is MNHEY, CDR2 SMNVEV (reference sequence). CDR3 length equals 15 residues. V lost 3 bases and J lost 7, with 13 bases in between. CDR3 residues: CASSFTTQWNSPLHF. In DNA, the CDR3 is TGTGCCAGCAGTTTCACGACCCAGTGGAATTCACCCCTCCACTTT.

A few counts support this clone. CDR3 in DNA: TGTGCCTGGAGAGGGGCAGGGGGCAGAGACACCATATATTTT. Protein: CAWRGAGGRDTIYF. The chain links TRBV30 to TRBJ1-3; 8 nucleotides align to TRBD1. CDR1 is GTSNPN and CDR2 is SVGIG in the germline V gene (reference sequence). Trimming removed 3 bases from V and 8 bases from J; junction bases left unmatched: 9. The CDR3 consists of 14 residues. The whole variable domain, filled in from reference TRBV30 and TRBJ1-3, reads SQTIHQWPATLVQPVGSPLSLECTVEGTSNPNLYWYRQAAGRGLQLLFYSVGIGQISSEVPQNLSASRPQDRQFILSSKKLLLSDSGFYLCAWRGAGGRDTIYFGEGSWLTVV.

V usage is TRBV19 and J usage is TRBJ1-3; D gene ambiguous. The germline V and J ends were trimmed by 11 bases and 4 bases, with 9 bases remaining between them. Germline V gene data show CDR1 as LNHDA and CDR2 as SQIVND (reference sequence). CDR3 length: 11 amino acids. The CDR3 nucleotides read TGTGCCGGACGAGACGGAAACACCATATATTTT. Translated, it gives CAGRDGNTIYF.

The chain employs TRBV7-9 and TRBJ2-7; 7 nucleotides match TRBD2. The CDR3 has 13 amino acids. Trimming at V came to 6 bases and at J to 0 bases, leaving 2 bases not matched to a gene. Germline V gene data show CDR1 as SEHNR and CDR2 as FQNEAQ (reference sequence). The CDR3 region has the DNA TGTGCCAGCAGTCCTAGCGGCTCCTACGAGCAGTACTTC. Amino acid sequence: CASSPSGSYEQYF.

The J gene is TRBJ1-6, the V gene TRBV7-9; D is uncertain. The germline V gene encodes CDR1 SEHNR and CDR2 FQNEAQ (reference sequence). Trimming pared 5 bases from V and 7 bases from J, leaving 12 bases between. The CDR3 is 14 residues long. CDR3 sequence (DNA): TGTGCCAGCAGCCCGGACTGGGAGAATTCACCCCTCCACTTT. This encodes CASSPDWENSPLHF.

This clone was observed once. CDR3 sequence (DNA): TGTGCCAGCTCCTACGAGGGTCGGGCGGGCACCGGGGAGCTGTTTTTT. It specifies CASSYEGRAGTGELFF. The J gene is TRBJ2-2, the V gene TRBV2; maybe TRBD2 (5 bases). The CDR3 spans 16 residues. V was trimmed by 8 bases and J by 4 bases, leaving 20 bases between them. From germline, CDR1 is SNHLY and CDR2 FYNNEI.

CDR3 sequence: CASSLRGSYGYTF. CDR3 coding DNA: TGTGCCAGCAGTTTGCGGGGAAGCTATGGCTACACCTTC. The J gene is TRBJ1-2, the V gene TRBV27; D remains ambiguous. V shed 3 bases and J shed 4 bases, with 9 bases lying between them. The germline gives CDR1 MNHEY, CDR2 SMNVEV (reference sequence). The CDR3 runs to 13 residues.

Turning to this clone: Other nucleotide sequences in the sample specify the same CDR3. This rearrangement joins TRBV18 to TRBJ1-4; 9 positions match TRBD1. CDR3 length: 14 amino acids. The V gene end was trimmed by 3 bases and the J gene end by 7 bases; junction bases not matched to a gene: 3. Germline-derived CDR1 and CDR2 are KGHSH and LQKENI. The CDR3: CASSPGQGGEKLFF. CDR3 coding DNA: TGTGCCAGCTCACCGGGACAGGGCGGTGAAAAACTGTTTTTT.

The J gene is TRBJ1-2, the V gene TRBV21-1. TRBV21-1 is a recognized pseudogene. The CDR3 length is 11 residues. CDR3 in amino acids: CASSKSYGYTF. DNA of the CDR3: TGTGCCAGCAGCAAAAGCTATGGCTACACCTTC.

The chain uses TRBV11-2 and TRBJ1-2; TRBD1 matches 8 bases. Looked up from germline, CDR1 is SGHAT and CDR2 is FQNNGV. Germline trimming cut 2 bases from V and 7 bases from J; bases unmatched to any gene: 6. The CDR3 runs to 14 residues. The CDR3 region is CASSLQGAKSGYTF. CDR3 coding DNA: TGTGCCAGCAGCTTACAGGGGGCGAAGTCTGGCTACACCTTC. Together with reference TRBV11-2 and TRBJ1-2, the CDR3 gives the full variable domain: EAGVAQSPRYKIIEKRQSVAFWCNPISGHATLYWYQQILGQGPKLLIQFQNNGVVDDSQLPKDRFSAERLKGVDSTLKIQPAKLEDSAVYLCASSLQGAKSGYTFGSGTRLTVV.

The rearrangement joins TRBV28 to TRBJ2-1; 10 nucleotides agree with TRBD2. After removal of 6 bases from V and 2 bases from J, the junction contained 7 bases not matched to a gene. CDR3 length equals 16 residues. CDR1 MDHEN and CDR2 SYDVKM come from the germline V gene. The DNA of the CDR3 is TGTGCCAGCAGCTGGAGCGGGGGGGCGGCCTACAATGAGCAGTTCTTC. This codes for CASSWSGGAAYNEQFF. The full variable domain, its missing parts supplied by reference TRBV28 and TRBJ2-1, is DVKVTQSSRYLVKRTGEKVFLECVQDMDHENMFWYRQDPGLGLRLIYFSYDVKMKEKGDIPEGYSVSREKKERFSLILESASTNQTSMYLCASSWSGGAAYNEQFFGPGTRLTVL.

The chain carries TRBV21-1 and TRBJ2-3; the table's D call TRBD2 went unverified against the DNA. TRBV21-1 is recorded as a pseudogene. The CDR3 is 16 residues long. This chain's CDR3 is CASKTIAGGTRDTQYF. The CDR3 DNA sequence: TGTGCCAGCAAAACTATAGCGGGAGGGACCCGGGATACGCAGTATTTT.

Turning to this clone: Compared with germline, one end of the junction differs, possibly owing to a read error. J is TRBJ2-3 and V is TRBV5-4; D remains ambiguous. The germline gives CDR1 SGHNT, CDR2 YYREEE (reference sequence). There are 14 residues in the CDR3. The CDR3 sequence is CASTLDGFTDTQYF. The CDR3 DNA sequence: TGTGCCAGCACCTTGGACGGCTTCACAGATACGCAGTATTTT.

J is TRBJ2-5 and V is TRBV6-6, with D possibly TRBD2 on 6 matching bases. The CDR3 spans 13 residues. Germline loops: CDR1 MNHNY, CDR2 SVGAGI (reference sequence). The V end was cut by 5 bases, the J end by 5 bases, with 12 bases between. CDR3 DNA sequence: TGTGCCAGCAGTCGGGACTCCTCGGAGACCCAGTACTTC. This encodes CASSRDSSETQYF.

The rearrangement uses TRBV5-1 and TRBJ2-5; TRBD2 aligns across 10 bases. This CDR3 is built from 15 residues. J gave up 5 bases and V 1 base, and 5 bases lay outside the gene matches. Per the germline V gene, CDR1 is SGHRS and CDR2 is YFSETQ. The CDR3, as DNA: TGCGCCAGCAGCTTGTCTAGCGGGGGTACGGAGACCCAGTACTTC. Protein sequence: CASSLSSGGTETQYF. Using reference TRBV5-1 and TRBJ2-5 for the parts outside the CDR3, the full variable domain is KAGVTQTPRYLIKTRGQQVTLSCSPISGHRSVSWYQQTPGQGLQFLFEYFSETQRNKGNFPGRFSGRQFSNSRSEMNVSTLELGDSALYLCASSLSSGGTETQYFGPGTRLLVL.

This chain links TRBV6-5 with TRBJ1-3; D call uncertain. The CDR3 contains 15 residues. The germline gives CDR1 MNHEY, CDR2 SVGAGI. The germline V and J ends were trimmed by 2 bases and 0 bases, with 8 bases remaining between them. CDR3 DNA sequence: TGTGCCAGCAGTTACGTCCCCCTCTCTGGAAACACCATATATTTT. Translating it yields CASSYVPLSGNTIYF.

This chain joins TRBV30 and TRBJ2-4; tentative D call: TRBD2 (6 bases). The CDR3 totals 13 residues. V lost 3 bases and J 13 bases, leaving 19 bases between the germline ends. CDR1 is GTSNPN, CDR2 SVGIG, per germline (reference sequence). The CDR3 loop reads CAWRGGHTAGQYF. CDR3 DNA sequence: TGTGCCTGGAGGGGAGGACACACAGCGGGCCAGTACTTC.

This clone was found a few times. V usage is TRBV24-1 and J usage is TRBJ1-2; D might be TRBD1 (5 bases). Germline loops: CDR1 KGHDR, CDR2 SFDVKD. V was pared by 4 bases and J by 5 bases, with 13 bases between. This CDR3 contains 14 residues. The chain's CDR3 is CATSDPGRIYGYTF. The CDR3 bases are TGTGCCACCAGTGACCCGGGACGGATTTATGGCTACACCTTC.

The rearrangement links TRBV27 to TRBJ1-5; D is ambiguous. The CDR3 covers 14 residues. The V gene's germline CDR1 is MNHEY and CDR2 SMNVEV (reference sequence). Deletions cut 2 bases from V and 3 bases from J, with 8 bases between. The chain's CDR3 is CASSLMASNQPQHF. CDR3 DNA: TGTGCCAGCAGTTTAATGGCTTCCAATCAGCCCCAGCATTTT.

The rearrangement joins TRBV19 to TRBJ2-7; TRBD1 matches 7 bases. V lost 5 bases and J lost 5; bases outside the gene matches: 9. The CDR3 consists of 14 residues. Germline values: CDR1 LNHDA, CDR2 SQIVND (reference sequence). CDR3 DNA: TGTGCCAGTAGTCCCCGAGGGCAGGGGGACGAGCAGTACTTC. It yields the protein CASSPRGQGDEQYF.

This sequence joins TRBV28 and TRBJ1-2; perhaps TRBD1 as D (6 bases). This CDR3 is 17 amino acids long. Germline V gives CDR1 MDHEN, CDR2 SYDVKM. The V gene lost 6 bases and the J gene lost 4 bases, with 24 bases spanning the gap. CDR3 coding DNA: TGTGCCAGCAGGTCCCTCACAGGGCAAACACTAGTCTATGGCTACACCTTC. This sequence encodes CASRSLTGQTLVYGYTF.

The CDR3 bases are TGTGCCAGCAGTTCACCTATCTCCTACGAGCAGTACTTC. Translating it yields CASSSPISYEQYF. V and J are TRBV27 and TRBJ2-7, with D uncertain. Per the germline V gene, CDR1 is MNHEY and CDR2 is SMNVEV (reference sequence). This CDR3 spans 13 amino acids. V was pared by 4 bases and J by 0 bases, with 7 bases between.

The CDR3 DNA is TGCAGCGTTGGCCAATTAGCAGCACTATACAATGAGCAGTTCTTC. It is translated as CSVGQLAALYNEQFF. The chain recombines TRBV29-1 with TRBJ2-1; D is ambiguous. Germline V gives CDR1 SQVTM, CDR2 ANQGSEA. V shed 4 bases and J shed 4 bases, with 17 bases lying between them. The CDR3 contains 15 residues.

This chain connects TRBV7-9 to TRBJ1-5, with D perhaps TRBD1 (5 bases). Germline values: CDR1 SEHNR, CDR2 FQNEAQ (reference sequence). V shed 4 bases and J shed 0 bases, with 7 bases lying between them. The CDR3 totals 14 residues. The CDR3 spells CASSSGTSNQPQHF. The CDR3 DNA reads as TGTGCCAGCAGCTCAGGGACTAGCAATCAGCCCCAGCATTTT.

This sequence joins TRBV9 and TRBJ2-1; 10 nucleotides align to TRBD1. The V gene's germline CDR1 is SGDLS and CDR2 YYNGEE. Germline trimming cut 4 bases from V and 6 bases from J; bases unmatched to any gene: 16. CDR3 length: 18 amino acids. This CDR3 is CASSTQRTGTGERNEQFF. CDR3 in DNA: TGTGCCAGCAGCACACAAAGAACCGGGACAGGGGAACGCAATGAGCAGTTCTTC.

V gene TRBV28 combines with J gene TRBJ1-2; 8 bases agree with TRBD1. This CDR3 has 14 amino acids. Trimming cost V 4 bases and J 4 bases; bases outside gene matches: 5. Germline V gives CDR1 MDHEN, CDR2 SYDVKM. CDR3 residues: CASSSGTGSYGYTF. The CDR3 nucleotides are TGTGCCAGCAGTTCCGGGACAGGAAGCTATGGCTACACCTTC.

The chain combines TRBV9 with TRBJ1-3; D not certain. The CDR3 has 15 residues. The V and J ends lost 0 bases and 1 base respectively, with 8 bases between them. Germline V CDR1 and CDR2: SGDLS, YYNGEE. DNA of the CDR3: TGTGCCAGCAGCGTAGCCCGAGGATCTGGAAACACCATATATTTT. Its translation is CASSVARGSGNTIYF.